The 25 T cell receptor beta chains below were found in one sample sequenced in a study of T cells in Graves' hyperthyroidism and ophthalmopathy. Amplified regions were TCR beta CDR3 sequences from RNA transcripts. An initial round of RT-PCR targeting the TCR CDR3 relied on the HTBI primer set. One entry per CDR3 protein, called by TCRdb with MiXCR from the multiplex PCR reads. The sample carries 300,000 to 350,000 distinct CDR3 sequences, 15% to 20% recorded once. The source material was blood. The receptors were sampled from a woman in her thirties or forties with Graves' ophthalmopathy.

Ten or more counts support this clonotype. The chain is built from TRBV5-1 and TRBJ2-7; the D gene is possibly TRBD1 (6 bases). The V gene's germline CDR1 is SGHRS and CDR2 YFSETQ. V lost 7 bases and J lost 4, with 15 bases in between. CDR3 length: 13 amino acids. CDR3 residues: CASSGTRGYEQYF. As DNA, the CDR3 is TGCGCCAGCTCCGGGACCAGGGGTTACGAGCAGTACTTC. Looking up the rest from reference TRBV5-1 and TRBJ2-7 gives the full variable domain: KAGVTQTPRYLIKTRGQQVTLSCSPISGHRSVSWYQQTPGQGLQFLFEYFSETQRNKGNFPGRFSGRQFSNSRSEMNVSTLELGDSALYLCASSGTRGYEQYFGPGTRLTVT.

At least ten counts were recorded for this clonotype. The rearrangement joins TRBV29-1 to TRBJ2-5; perhaps TRBD2 as D (6 bases). V lost 4 bases and J lost 0, with 21 bases in between. The germline gives CDR1 SQVTM, CDR2 ANQGSEA. This CDR3 has 17 residues. The CDR3 reads CSVAGALAGRYQETQYF. Here the CDR3 DNA reads TGCAGCGTTGCTGGGGCCTTGGCGGGGCGGTACCAAGAGACCCAGTACTTC.

In its sample, this clonotype was seen many times. The J gene is TRBJ2-6, the V gene TRBV27; no definite D call. CDR1 MNHEY and CDR2 SMNVEV come from the germline V gene (reference sequence). CDR3 length: 15 residues. The germline V and J ends were trimmed by 5 bases and 4 bases, with 12 bases remaining between them. The CDR3 sequence is CASSPRVSGANVLTF. In DNA, the CDR3 is TGTGCCAGCAGTCCGCGTGTCTCGGGGGCCAACGTCCTGACTTTC. Using reference TRBV27 and TRBJ2-6 for the parts outside the CDR3, the full variable domain is EAQVTQNPRYLITVTGKKLTVTCSQNMNHEYMSWYRQDPGLGLRQIYYSMNVEVTDKGDVPEGYKVSRKEKRNFPLILESPSPNQTSLYFCASSPRVSGANVLTFGAGSRLTVL.

This clonotype appeared many times. V and J are TRBV20-1 and TRBJ2-7; the match to TRBD1 covers 8 bases. The J segment lost 7 bases and the V segment lost 4 bases, leaving 9 bases of the junction unmatched. Germline V gives CDR1 DFQATT, CDR2 SNEGSKA (reference sequence). CDR3 length equals 13 residues. The CDR3 DNA is TGCAGTGCTAAGGACAGGGTAGAGGATGAGCAGTACTTC. It specifies CSAKDRVEDEQYF.

The chain employs TRBV9 and TRBJ2-7; D ambiguous. Germline V CDR1 and CDR2: SGDLS, YYNGEE. Trimming left V 0 bases short and J 2 bases short, with 15 bases between. The length of the CDR3 is 16 residues. CDR3 DNA sequence: TGTGCCAGCAGCGTAGAAGGGTACAACCCAACCTACGAGCAGTACTTC. Translating gives CASSVEGYNPTYEQYF.

Worth noting for this clonotype: One end of the junction varies from germline; a read error may be responsible. The rearrangement links TRBV28 to TRBJ2-7; weak D call: TRBD2 (6 bases). There are 15 residues in the CDR3. The V gene's germline CDR1 is MDHEN and CDR2 SYDVKM. CDR3 sequence reads: CASSLGTTRSYEQSF. The CDR3 DNA follows: TGTGCCAGCAGTTTAGGGACGACTAGATCCTACGAGCAGTCCTTC.

On this clonotype itself: The junction shows a germline mismatch at one end, possibly a read error. The V call is TRBV19, the J call TRBJ1-1; D is undetermined. CDR3 length: 15 residues. Germline V CDR1 and CDR2: LNHDA, SQIVND (reference sequence). This CDR3 reads CASSPRALGNPEAFF. The CDR3 DNA is TGTGCCAGTAGTCCCAGAGCTCTAGGGAACCCTGAAGCTTTCTTT.

This clonotype was observed many times. The CDR3 here is CAWTQDRGEAFF. The CDR3 DNA reads as TGTGCCTGGACCCAGGACAGGGGTGAAGCTTTCTTT. This chain links TRBV30 with TRBJ1-1; 9 bases align to TRBD1. The trim removed 4 bases at V and 7 bases at J, leaving 4 bases unmatched. The CDR3 is 12 residues long. The germline CDR1 and CDR2 sequences are GTSNPN and SVGIG (reference sequence).

The rearrangement uses TRBV7-2 and TRBJ1-2, with D unclear. The CDR3 covers 14 residues. Germline CDR1 reads SGHTA; CDR2 reads FQGNSA. Trimming left V 1 base short and J 2 bases short, with 8 bases between. The CDR3 DNA follows: TGTGCCAGCAGCTTAGTTTCACAGAACTATGGCTACACCTTC. It yields the protein CASSLVSQNYGYTF. The full variable domain, its missing parts supplied by reference TRBV7-2 and TRBJ1-2, is GAGVSQSPSNKVTEKGKDVELRCDPISGHTALYWYRQSLGQGLEFLIYFQGNSAPDKSGLPSDRFSAERTGGSVSTLTIQRTQQEDSAVYLCASSLVSQNYGYTFGSGTRLTVV.

This clonotype was counted many times. The J gene is TRBJ1-1, the V gene TRBV29-1, with D hard to call. CDR1 and CDR2 from the germline V gene are SQVTM and ANQGSEA. With 6 bases removed from V and 7 bases from J, the gap between germline ends came to 15 bases. The CDR3 spans 12 residues. The CDR3 nucleotides are TGCAGCGTCAGGAAGGGCGGGCTTGAAGCTTTCTTT. Its protein product is CSVRKGGLEAFF. Full variable domain (rest looked up from reference TRBV29-1 and TRBJ1-1): SAVISQKPSRDICQRGTSLTIQCQVDSQVTMMFWYRQQPGQSLTLIATANQGSEATYESGFVIDKFPISRPNLTFSTLTVSNMSPEDSSIYLCSVRKGGLEAFFGQGTRLTVV.

At least ten counts were recorded for this clonotype. The chain has TRBV28 and TRBJ1-5; D is perhaps TRBD1 (5 bases). Germline V lookup: CDR1 MDHEN, CDR2 SYDVKM. The V end lost 3 bases, the J end lost 2 bases, and 11 bases lay between the germline ends. The CDR3 length is 15 residues. As DNA, the CDR3 is TGTGCCAGCAGTTTCCAGGGACTGGGCAATCAGCCCCAGCATTTT. It codes for CASSFQGLGNQPQHF.

Many counts were recorded for this clonotype. The J gene is TRBJ1-2, the V gene TRBV14, with 10 bases matching TRBD1. CDR3 size: 15 residues. CDR1 SGHDN and CDR2 FVKESK come from the germline V gene. The V segment lost 6 bases and the J segment 5 bases; nucleotides outside the gene matches: 9. Written as DNA, the CDR3 is TGTGCCAGCAGTTACCGGGACAGGGGAACATATGGCTACACCTTC. It yields the protein CASSYRDRGTYGYTF.

This clonotype was detected ten times or more. The rearrangement links TRBV28 to TRBJ1-1; no clear D. In germline, CDR1 is MDHEN, CDR2 SYDVKM. Trimming removed 4 bases at V and 5 bases at J, with 11 bases between. CDR3 length equals 13 residues. CDR3 amino acids: CASSSPGRTEAFF. In DNA form, the CDR3 reads TGTGCCAGCAGTTCCCCGGGAAGGACTGAAGCTTTCTTT.

This clonotype was observed many times. The chain has TRBV5-1 and TRBJ2-7; unclear D gene. CDR1 SGHRS and CDR2 YFSETQ come from the germline V gene. The CDR3 extends over 14 amino acids. V was shortened by 4 bases and J by 7 bases, with 18 bases between the two germline ends. This chain's CDR3 is CASSLSTFPWEQYF. In DNA, the CDR3 is TGCGCCAGCAGCCTCTCAACCTTCCCCTGGGAGCAGTACTTC. The entire variable domain, with the rest obtained from reference TRBV5-1 and TRBJ2-7, is as follows: KAGVTQTPRYLIKTRGQQVTLSCSPISGHRSVSWYQQTPGQGLQFLFEYFSETQRNKGNFPGRFSGRQFSNSRSEMNVSTLELGDSALYLCASSLSTFPWEQYFGPGTRLTVT.

This clonotype has a count of ten or more. This chain joins TRBV2 and TRBJ1-5; D gene ambiguous. Germline V gives CDR1 SNHLY, CDR2 FYNNEI. Trimming left V 7 bases short and J 7 bases short, with 5 bases between. This CDR3 is built from 10 residues. For the CDR3, the DNA is TGTGCCAGCATGGGGCAGCCCCAGCATTTT. Translating gives CASMGQPQHF.

This clonotype was picked up many times. V usage is TRBV15 and J usage is TRBJ1-3; no reliable D call. Looked up from germline, CDR1 is LNHNV and CDR2 is YYDKDF (reference sequence). The CDR3 contains 16 residues. V was cut by 0 bases and J by 4 bases, with 13 bases left in between. The CDR3 sequence: CATSRDGSGSGNTIYF. The CDR3 DNA follows: TGTGCCACCAGCAGAGATGGTTCAGGTTCAGGAAACACCATATATTTT.

The CDR3 reads CASSERGGDRGSYEQYF. The CDR3 DNA reads as TGTGCCAGCAGCGAGAGGGGCGGGGACAGGGGATCCTACGAGCAGTACTTC. The chain has TRBV9 and TRBJ2-7, with 10 nucleotides matching TRBD1. CDR1 and CDR2 (germline): SGDLS, YYNGEE. The CDR3 is made up of 17 amino acids. After removal of 3 bases from V and 1 base from J, the junction contained 10 bases not matched to a gene.

This clonotype appeared many times. The chain carries TRBV20-1 and TRBJ2-2; 10 positions match TRBD2. Germline lookup yields CDR1 DFQATT and CDR2 SNEGSKA (reference sequence). The CDR3 has 15 amino acids. Trimming removed 3 bases from V and 8 bases from J; junction bases left unmatched: 9. CDR3 in DNA: TGCAGTGCTAGCCGAGTAGCGGGAGGCAGGGGGGAGCTGTTTTTT. This gives the protein CSASRVAGGRGELFF.

V is TRBV12-3 or TRBV12-4 and J is TRBJ2-7; 7 positions match TRBD1. Germline trimming cut 6 bases from V and 3 bases from J; bases unmatched to any gene: 5. There are 13 residues in the CDR3. The CDR3 spells CASRTGTVYEQYF. The CDR3 DNA follows: TGTGCCAGCAGAACCGGGACAGTCTACGAGCAGTACTTC.

This clonotype was seen many times. The chain combines TRBV11-1 with TRBJ2-7; weak D call: TRBD2 (6 bases). CDR3 length: 13 residues. V was clipped by 1 base and J by 7 bases, with 11 bases between them. The germline V gene has CDR1 SGHAT and CDR2 FQDESV (reference sequence). The CDR3 DNA reads as TGTGCCAGCAGCTTAGGGAGGGAAGTTGAGCAGTACTTC. This gives the protein CASSLGREVEQYF. The full variable domain, its missing parts supplied by reference TRBV11-1 and TRBJ2-7, is EAEVAQSPRYKITEKSQAVAFWCDPISGHATLYWYRQILGQGPELLVQFQDESVVDDSQLPKDRFSAERLKGVDSTLKIQPAELGDSAMYLCASSLGREVEQYFGPGTRLTVT.

This clonotype was recorded at least ten times. This rearrangement joins TRBV7-2 to TRBJ1-5; no clear D. CDR1 is SGHTA and CDR2 is FQGNSA in the germline V gene. The CDR3 extends over 13 amino acids. Trimming stripped 5 bases from V and 1 base from J, with 6 bases between. The CDR3 coding sequence is TGTGCCAGCAGCCACGGGAGCAATCAGCCCCAGCATTTT. This sequence encodes CASSHGSNQPQHF.

Comment on this clonotype: Germline and junction disagree at one end, which may indicate a read error. The chain recombines TRBV12-3 or TRBV12-4 with TRBJ2-4, with D hard to call. The CDR3 extends over 15 amino acids. The CDR3 loop reads CATSFWQGAKNIQYF. The DNA of the CDR3 is TGTGCCACCAGTTTCTGGCAAGGGGCCAAAAACATTCAGTACTTC.

This clonotype was counted at least ten times. The V and J genes are TRBV7-2 and TRBJ1-2; D unclear. CDR1 and CDR2 (germline): SGHTA, FQGNSA. CDR3 length equals 14 residues. V shed 5 bases and J shed 0 bases, with 10 bases lying between them. The chain's CDR3 is CASSTQKANYGYTF. Written as DNA, the CDR3 is TGTGCCAGCAGCACTCAAAAGGCTAACTATGGCTACACCTTC.

A few counts support this clonotype. The genes are TRBV20-1 and TRBJ2-7, with 15 bases aligning to TRBD2. V shed 7 bases, J shed 3 bases, and the junction held 16 bases outside the gene matches. Germline V lookup: CDR1 DFQATT, CDR2 SNEGSKA (reference sequence). This CDR3 region has 18 residues. The CDR3 protein is CSGVSGLAGGVRDYEQYF. CDR3 bases: TGCAGTGGAGTCTCAGGACTAGCGGGAGGGGTAAGGGACTACGAGCAGTACTTC.

This clonotype has at least ten counts. CDR3 bases: TGTGCCAGCAGCGTATTCGAGGGGCTCCAAGAGACCCAGTACTTC. Its translation: CASSVFEGLQETQYF. The rearrangement links TRBV9 to TRBJ2-5; D tentatively reads TRBD1 or TRBD2 (5 bases each). Germline V CDR1 and CDR2: SGDLS, YYNGEE. This CDR3 has 15 amino acids. V dropped 1 base and J dropped 1 base, with 11 bases sitting between them.